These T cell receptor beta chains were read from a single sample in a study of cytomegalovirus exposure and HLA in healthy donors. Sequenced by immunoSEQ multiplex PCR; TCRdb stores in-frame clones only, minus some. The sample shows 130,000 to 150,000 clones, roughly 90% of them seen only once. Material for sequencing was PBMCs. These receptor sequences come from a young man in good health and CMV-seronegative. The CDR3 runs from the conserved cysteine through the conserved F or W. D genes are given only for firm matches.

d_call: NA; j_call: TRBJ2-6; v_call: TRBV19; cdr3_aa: CASRPTSGANVLTF
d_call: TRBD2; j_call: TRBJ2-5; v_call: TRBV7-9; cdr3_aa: CASTAGLAEETQYF
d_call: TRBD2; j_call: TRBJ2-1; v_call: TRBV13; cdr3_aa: CASSSQTGGSSYNEQFF
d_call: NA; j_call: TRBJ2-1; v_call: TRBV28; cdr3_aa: CASSLGGAFTYNEQFF
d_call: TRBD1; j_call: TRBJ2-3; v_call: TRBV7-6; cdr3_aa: CASSQRTGRGTDTQYF
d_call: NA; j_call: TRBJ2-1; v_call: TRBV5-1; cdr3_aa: CASKPPAVGGGMNEQFF
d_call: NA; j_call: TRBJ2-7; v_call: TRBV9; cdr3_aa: CASSRGGADYEQYF
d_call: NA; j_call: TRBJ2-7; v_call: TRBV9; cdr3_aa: CASSVGSYYEQYF
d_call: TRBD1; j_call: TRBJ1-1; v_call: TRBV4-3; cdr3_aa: CASSQDRGGPEAFF
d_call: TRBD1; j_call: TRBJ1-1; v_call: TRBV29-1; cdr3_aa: CSVESGQHTEAFF
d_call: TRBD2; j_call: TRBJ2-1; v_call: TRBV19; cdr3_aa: CASSIVLAGGLSYNEQFF
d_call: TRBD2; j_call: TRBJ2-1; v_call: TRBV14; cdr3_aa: CASSLPGLAGFNEQFF
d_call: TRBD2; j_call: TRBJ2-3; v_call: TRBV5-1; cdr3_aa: CASSLRGVTTDTQYF
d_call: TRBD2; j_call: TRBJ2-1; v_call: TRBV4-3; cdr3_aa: CASSLTGTSGSYEQFF
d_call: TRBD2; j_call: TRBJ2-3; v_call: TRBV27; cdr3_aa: CASSLGSLSSGGTDTQYF